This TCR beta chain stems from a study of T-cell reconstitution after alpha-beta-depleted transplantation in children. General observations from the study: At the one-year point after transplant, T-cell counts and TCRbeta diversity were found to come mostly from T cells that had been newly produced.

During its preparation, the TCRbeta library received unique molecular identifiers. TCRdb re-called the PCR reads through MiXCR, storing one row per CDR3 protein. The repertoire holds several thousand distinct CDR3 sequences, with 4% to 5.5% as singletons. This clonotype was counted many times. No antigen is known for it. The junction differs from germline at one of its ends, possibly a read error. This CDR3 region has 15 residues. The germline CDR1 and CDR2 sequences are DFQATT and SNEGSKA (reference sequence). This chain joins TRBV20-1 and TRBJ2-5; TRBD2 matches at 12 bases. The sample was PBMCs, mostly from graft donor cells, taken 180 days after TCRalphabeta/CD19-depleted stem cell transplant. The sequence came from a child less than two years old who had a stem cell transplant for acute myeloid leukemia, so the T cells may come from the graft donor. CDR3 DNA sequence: TGCAGTGCTGGAGAGAGACTAGCGGGAGTAGAGACCCAGTACTTC. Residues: CSAGERLAGVETQYF.